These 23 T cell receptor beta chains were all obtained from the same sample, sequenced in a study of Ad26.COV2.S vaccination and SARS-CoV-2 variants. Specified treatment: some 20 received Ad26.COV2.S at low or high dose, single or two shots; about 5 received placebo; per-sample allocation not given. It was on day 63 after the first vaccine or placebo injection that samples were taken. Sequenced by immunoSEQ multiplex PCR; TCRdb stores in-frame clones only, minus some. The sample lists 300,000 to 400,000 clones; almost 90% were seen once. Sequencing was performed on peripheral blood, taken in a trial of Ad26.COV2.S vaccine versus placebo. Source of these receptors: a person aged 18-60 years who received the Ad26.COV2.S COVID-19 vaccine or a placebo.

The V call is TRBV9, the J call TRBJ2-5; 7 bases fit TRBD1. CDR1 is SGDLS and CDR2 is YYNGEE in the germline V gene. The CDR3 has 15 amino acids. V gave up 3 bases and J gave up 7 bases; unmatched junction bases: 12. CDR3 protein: CASSAGTVRTGTQYF. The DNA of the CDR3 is TGTGCCAGCAGCGCCGGGACAGTTCGGACAGGGACCCAGTACTTC.

In DNA form, the CDR3 reads TGCAGCGTTGAAGATGGGGAAATCGTCTATGGCTACACCTTC. Translation: CSVEDGEIVYGYTF. The chain carries TRBV29-1 and TRBJ1-2; no definite D call. The germline gives CDR1 SQVTM, CDR2 ANQGSEA. V gave up 0 bases and J gave up 4 bases, with 12 bases separating them. There are 14 residues in the CDR3.

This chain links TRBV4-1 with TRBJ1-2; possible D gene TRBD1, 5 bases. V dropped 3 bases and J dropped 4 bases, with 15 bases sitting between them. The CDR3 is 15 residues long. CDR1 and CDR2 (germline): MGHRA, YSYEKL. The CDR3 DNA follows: TGCGCCAGCAGCCAGGGGTCCACAGGCTCCTATGGCTACACCTTC. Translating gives CASSQGSTGSYGYTF.

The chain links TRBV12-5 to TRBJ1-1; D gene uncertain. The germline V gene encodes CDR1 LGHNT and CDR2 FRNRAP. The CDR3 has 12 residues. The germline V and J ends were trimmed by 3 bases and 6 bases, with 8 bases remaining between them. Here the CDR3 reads CASGFGVAEAFF. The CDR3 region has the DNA TGTGCTAGTGGTTTTGGGGTGGCTGAAGCTTTCTTT.

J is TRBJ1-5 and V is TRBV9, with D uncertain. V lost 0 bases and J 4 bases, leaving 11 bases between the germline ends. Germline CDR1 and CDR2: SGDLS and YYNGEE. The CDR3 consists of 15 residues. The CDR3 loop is CASSVAGKTNQPQHF. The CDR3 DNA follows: TGTGCCAGCAGCGTAGCTGGAAAGACAAATCAGCCCCAGCATTTT.

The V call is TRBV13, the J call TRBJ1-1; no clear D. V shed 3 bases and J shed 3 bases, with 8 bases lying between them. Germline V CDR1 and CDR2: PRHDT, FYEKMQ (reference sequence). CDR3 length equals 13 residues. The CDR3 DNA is TGTGCCAGCAGCTTCCAAACTGACACTGAAGCTTTCTTT. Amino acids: CASSFQTDTEAFF.

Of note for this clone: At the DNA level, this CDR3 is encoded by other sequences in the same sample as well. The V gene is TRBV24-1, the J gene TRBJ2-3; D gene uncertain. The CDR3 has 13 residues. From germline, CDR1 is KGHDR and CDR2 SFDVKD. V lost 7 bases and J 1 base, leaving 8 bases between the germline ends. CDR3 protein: CATRGGGTDTQYF. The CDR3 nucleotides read TGTGCCACCAGAGGCGGAGGCACAGATACGCAGTATTTT.

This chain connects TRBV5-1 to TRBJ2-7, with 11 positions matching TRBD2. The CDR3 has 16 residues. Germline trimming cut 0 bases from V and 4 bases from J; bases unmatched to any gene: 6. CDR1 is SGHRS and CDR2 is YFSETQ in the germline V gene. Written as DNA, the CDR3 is TGCGCCAGCAGCTTGGGACTAGCGGGGCCTCTTTACGAGCAGTACTTC. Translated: CASSLGLAGPLYEQYF.

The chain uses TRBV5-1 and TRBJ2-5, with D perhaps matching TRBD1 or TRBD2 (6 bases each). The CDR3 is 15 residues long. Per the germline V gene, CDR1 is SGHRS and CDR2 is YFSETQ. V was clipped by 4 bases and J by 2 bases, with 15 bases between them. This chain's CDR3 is CASSARGGGQETQYF. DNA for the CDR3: TGCGCCAGCAGCGCCCGCGGAGGGGGGCAAGAGACCCAGTACTTC.

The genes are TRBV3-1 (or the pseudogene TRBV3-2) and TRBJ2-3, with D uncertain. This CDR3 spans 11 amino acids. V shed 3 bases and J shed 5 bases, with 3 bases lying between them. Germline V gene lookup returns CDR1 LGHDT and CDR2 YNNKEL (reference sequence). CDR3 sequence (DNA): TGTGCCAGCAGCCACTTAGATACGCAGTATTTT. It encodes CASSHLDTQYF.

Here the CDR3 DNA reads TGTGCCAGCAGCTTAGACTCTAGCGGGGTGCCTTACGAGCAGTACTTC. Residues: CASSLDSSGVPYEQYF. V gene TRBV7-2 combines with J gene TRBJ2-7, with TRBD2 identical over 9 bases. Germline V gene sequence: CDR1 SGHTA, CDR2 FQGNSA. V lost 1 base and J lost 4; bases outside the gene matches: 8. This CDR3 is built from 16 residues.

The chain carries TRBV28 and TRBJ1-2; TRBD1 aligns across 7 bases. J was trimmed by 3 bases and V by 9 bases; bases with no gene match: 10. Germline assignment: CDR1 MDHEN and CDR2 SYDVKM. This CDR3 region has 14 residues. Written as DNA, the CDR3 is TGTGCCAGTTTACCGCAGGGGGTTTACTATGGCTACACCTTC. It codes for CASLPQGVYYGYTF.

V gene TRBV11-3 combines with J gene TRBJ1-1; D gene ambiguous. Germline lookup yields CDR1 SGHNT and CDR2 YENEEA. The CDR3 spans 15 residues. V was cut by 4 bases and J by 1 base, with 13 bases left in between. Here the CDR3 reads CASSSYLRQNTEAFF. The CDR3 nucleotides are TGTGCCAGCAGCTCCTACTTACGGCAGAACACTGAAGCTTTCTTT.

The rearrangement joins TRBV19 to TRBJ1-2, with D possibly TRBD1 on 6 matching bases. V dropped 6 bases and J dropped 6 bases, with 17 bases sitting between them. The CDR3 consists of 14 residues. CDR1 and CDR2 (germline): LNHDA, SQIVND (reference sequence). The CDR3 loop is CASSPGGGLDGYTF. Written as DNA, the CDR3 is TGTGCCAGTAGCCCCGGGGGGGGCCTGGATGGCTACACCTTC.

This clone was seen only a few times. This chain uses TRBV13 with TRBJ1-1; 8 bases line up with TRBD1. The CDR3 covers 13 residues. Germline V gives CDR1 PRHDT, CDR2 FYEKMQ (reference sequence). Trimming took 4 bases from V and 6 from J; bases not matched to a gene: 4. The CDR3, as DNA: TGTGCCAGCAGCTCTCTGGACAGGGCTGAAGCTTTCTTT. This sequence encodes CASSSLDRAEAFF.

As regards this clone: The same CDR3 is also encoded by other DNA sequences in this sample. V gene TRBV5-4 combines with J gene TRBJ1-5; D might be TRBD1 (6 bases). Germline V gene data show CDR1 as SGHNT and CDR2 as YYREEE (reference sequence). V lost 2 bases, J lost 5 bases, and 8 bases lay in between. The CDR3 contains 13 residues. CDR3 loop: CASSLGGDQPQHF. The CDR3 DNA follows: TGTGCCAGCAGCTTAGGGGGGGATCAGCCCCAGCATTTT.

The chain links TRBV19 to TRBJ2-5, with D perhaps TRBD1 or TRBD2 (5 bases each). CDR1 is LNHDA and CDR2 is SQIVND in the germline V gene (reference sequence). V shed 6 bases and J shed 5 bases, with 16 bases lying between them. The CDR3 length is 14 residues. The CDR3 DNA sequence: TGTGCCAGTAGCCCGGGACCGCGGCGGGAGACCCAGTACTTC. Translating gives CASSPGPRRETQYF.

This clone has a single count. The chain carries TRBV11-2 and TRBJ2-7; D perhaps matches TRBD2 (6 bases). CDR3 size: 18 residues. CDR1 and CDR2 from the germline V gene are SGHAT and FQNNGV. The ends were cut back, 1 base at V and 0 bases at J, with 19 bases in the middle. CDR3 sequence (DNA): TGTGCCAGCAGCTTAGCTTCACCGGGACTCCATCTCTCCTACGAGCAGTACTTC. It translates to CASSLASPGLHLSYEQYF.

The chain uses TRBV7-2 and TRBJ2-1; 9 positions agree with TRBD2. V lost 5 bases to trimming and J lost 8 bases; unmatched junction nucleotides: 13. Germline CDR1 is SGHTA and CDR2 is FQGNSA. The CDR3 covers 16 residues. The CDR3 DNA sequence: TGTGCCAGCAGCCAGAGGGTAGTAGCGGGAGTTGATGAGCAGTTCTTC. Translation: CASSQRVVAGVDEQFF.

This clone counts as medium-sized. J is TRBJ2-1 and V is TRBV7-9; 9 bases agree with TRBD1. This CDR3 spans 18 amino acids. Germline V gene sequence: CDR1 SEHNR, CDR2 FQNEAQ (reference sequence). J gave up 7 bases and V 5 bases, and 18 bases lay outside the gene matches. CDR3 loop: CASSLMSSAGQGTNEQFF. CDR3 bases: TGTGCCAGCAGCCTAATGAGTTCGGCGGGACAGGGTACAAATGAGCAGTTCTTC.

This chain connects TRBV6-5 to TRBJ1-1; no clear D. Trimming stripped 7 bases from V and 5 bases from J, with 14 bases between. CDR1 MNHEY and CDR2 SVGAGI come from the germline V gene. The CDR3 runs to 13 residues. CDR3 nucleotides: TGTGCCAGCACCCCCCGGGTGGGGACTGAAGCTTTCTTT. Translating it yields CASTPRVGTEAFF.

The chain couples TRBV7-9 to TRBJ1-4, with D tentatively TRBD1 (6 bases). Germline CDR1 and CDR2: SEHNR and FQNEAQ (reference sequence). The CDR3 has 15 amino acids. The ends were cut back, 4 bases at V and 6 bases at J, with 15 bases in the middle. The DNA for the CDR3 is TGTGCCAGCAGCTCGGACAGAGGGGATTATGAAAAACTGTTTTTT. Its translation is CASSSDRGDYEKLFF.

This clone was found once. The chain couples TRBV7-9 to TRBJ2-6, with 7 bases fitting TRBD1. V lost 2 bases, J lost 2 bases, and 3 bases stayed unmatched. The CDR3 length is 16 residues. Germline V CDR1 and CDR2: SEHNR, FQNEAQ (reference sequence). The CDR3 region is CASSLQGTAGANVLTF. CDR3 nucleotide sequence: TGTGCCAGCAGCTTACAGGGGACAGCTGGGGCCAACGTCCTGACTTTC.